Sequencing of this T cell receptor (beta chain) was carried out in a study of T cell responses to AZD1222 COVID-19 vaccine. General study results and limits: Nearly half of spike-specific TCRs reportedly go after variant regions that carry no mutations. Two AZD1222 doses significantly raised spike-specific TCR breadth and depth over controls. CD4 TCRs associated with vaccination spanned spike, dominating at 160-218 and 743-854.

Repertoires were generated with immunoSEQ multiplex PCR, while TCRdb's copy carries only in-frame clones and drops some. The sample consists of 100,000 to 150,000 clones, about nine tenths of them appearing once. Turning to this clone: Antigen: not known.

CDR3 length: 13 residues. The V end lost 3 bases, the J end lost 14 bases, and 17 bases lay between the germline ends. Per germline, CDR1 KGHSH and CDR2 LQKENI. This clonotype was obtained from an adult in good health. This sequence joins TRBV18 and TRBJ2-4, with no clear D. Sequencing was performed on peripheral blood, taken on day 0 of AZD1222 vaccination. Here the CDR3 DNA reads TGTGCCAGCTCACCCGATTCGGCAGTTACAGAGTACTTC. Its protein is CASSPDSAVTEYF.